These 24 T cell receptor beta chains came from one sample sequenced in a study of blood T cells in healthy people across ages. It was with a sample-barcoded 5' primer and a J-beta primer mix that a second PCR of about 6 to 12 cycles was run. TCRdb processed the 5' RACE reads anew with MiXCR; each CDR3 protein has one entry. The sample consists of almost 800,000 distinct CDR3 sequences, 58% of them appearing once. Input material: blood. These TCRs come from a man aged 30 to 45 in good health.

This clonotype has just a few counts. This chain joins TRBV4-2 and TRBJ1-5; 8 nucleotides align to TRBD1. Germline V lookup: CDR1 LGHNA, CDR2 YNFKEQ. CDR3 length: 15 amino acids. Germline trimming cut 3 bases from V and 4 bases from J; bases unmatched to any gene: 5. CDR3 sequence (DNA): TGTGCCAGCAGCCAGGACCGGGACAGGAATCAGCCCCAGCATTTT. It codes for CASSQDRDRNQPQHF.

The rearrangement joins TRBV7-2 to TRBJ2-5; D is ambiguous. V was shortened by 6 bases and J by 5 bases, with 10 bases between the two germline ends. This CDR3 region has 12 residues. CDR1 is SGHTA, CDR2 FQGNSA, per germline. The CDR3 nucleotides are TGTGCCAGCAGGAATCCCGGGGAGACCCAGTACTTC. As protein: CASRNPGETQYF.

The J gene is TRBJ1-4, the V gene TRBV20-1; 11 positions match TRBD1. Germline V gene lookup returns CDR1 DFQATT and CDR2 SNEGSKA (reference sequence). The J segment lost 9 bases and the V segment lost 0 bases, leaving 3 bases of the junction unmatched. There are 14 residues in the CDR3. The CDR3 bases are TGCAGTGCTAGAGAAGGACAGGGGGCGCAAAAACTGTTTTTT. Translating gives CSAREGQGAQKLFF.

A few counts support this clonotype. A much more abundant neighbour one base away suggests this may be a read error. This chain uses TRBV10-3 with TRBJ1-6, with TRBD1 matching 10 bases. Germline CDR1 and CDR2: ENHRY and SYGVKD. CDR3 length: 14 residues. Germline trimming cut 6 bases from V and 14 bases from J; bases unmatched to any gene: 10. CDR3 nucleotide sequence: TGTGCCATCAGCGCCGGGACAGGGGACTCATCCCTCCACTTT. Translation gives CAISAGTGDSSLHF.

V usage is TRBV20-1 and J usage is TRBJ2-1, with 10 bases that match TRBD2. The CDR3 covers 17 residues. The germline V gene encodes CDR1 DFQATT and CDR2 SNEGSKA (reference sequence). Losses at the gene ends were 3 bases for V and 4 bases for J; bases not matched to a gene: 12. Here the CDR3 reads CSASLSGGLPIYNEQFF. CDR3 sequence (DNA): TGCAGTGCTAGCCTTAGCGGGGGGCTTCCTATTTACAATGAGCAGTTCTTC.

This clonotype was detected only a few times. The chain joins TRBV3-1 to TRBJ2-5, with 13 positions matching TRBD2. This CDR3 spans 17 amino acids. Germline CDR1 is LGHDT and CDR2 is YNNKEL (reference sequence). Trimming took 0 bases from V and 7 from J; bases not matched to a gene: 8. The CDR3 loop is CASSQEGGLAGSGTQYF. The CDR3 DNA is TGTGCCAGCAGCCAAGAAGGGGGACTAGCGGGGTCGGGGACCCAGTACTTC.

This clonotype has only a few counts. The CDR3 DNA sequence: TGTGCCAGCAGCTTCATAGAAAAAGTGGTCCAAGATACGCAGTATTTT. Translation: CASSFIEKVVQDTQYF. V and J are TRBV7-9 and TRBJ2-3; D gene uncertain. Trimming removed 3 bases at V and 5 bases at J, with 18 bases between. The CDR3 contains 16 residues. Germline V gene lookup returns CDR1 SEHNR and CDR2 FQNEAQ (reference sequence).

The chain links TRBV7-3 to TRBJ2-1; 13 bases agree with TRBD2. Germline V lookup: CDR1 SGHTA, CDR2 FQGTGA. The V gene end was trimmed by 6 bases and the J gene end by 1 base; junction bases not matched to a gene: 6. The CDR3 consists of 17 residues. CDR3: CASRQGLAGASYNEQFF. The CDR3 DNA sequence: TGTGCCAGCAGGCAAGGACTAGCGGGAGCGTCCTACAATGAGCAGTTCTTC.

In this sample, this clonotype turned up a few times. This chain joins TRBV3-1 and TRBJ1-1; TRBD1 aligns across 9 bases. Germline CDR1 is LGHDT and CDR2 is YNNKEL (reference sequence). The V and J ends lost 5 bases and 6 bases, in that order; junction bases with no gene match: 10. The CDR3 is 15 residues long. The CDR3 protein is CASSYGTGTDAEAFF. In DNA, the CDR3 is TGTGCCAGCAGCTACGGGACAGGGACTGACGCTGAAGCTTTCTTT. Filled out from reference TRBV3-1 and TRBJ1-1, the complete variable domain reads DTAVSQTPKYLVTQMGNDKSIKCEQNLGHDTMYWYKQDSKKFLKIMFSYNNKELIINETVPNRFSPKSPDKAHLNLHINSLELGDSAVYFCASSYGTGTDAEAFFGQGTRLTVV.

The chain is built from TRBV2 and TRBJ2-7; D unresolved. V lost 3 bases and J lost 2, with 14 bases in between. The CDR3 is 15 residues long. Germline CDR1 and CDR2: SNHLY and FYNNEI. The CDR3 protein is CASSESFDNTYEQYF. The DNA of the CDR3 is TGTGCCAGCAGTGAGTCGTTCGACAACACCTACGAGCAGTACTTC. Full variable domain (rest looked up from reference TRBV2 and TRBJ2-7): EPEVTQTPSHQVTQMGQEVILRCVPISNHLYFYWYRQILGQKVEFLVSFYNNEISEKSEIFDDQFSVERPDGSNFTLKIRSTKLEDSAMYFCASSESFDNTYEQYFGPGTRLTVT.

This sequence joins TRBV6-1 and TRBJ1-5, with D possibly matching TRBD1 (5 bases). Germline loops: CDR1 MNHNS, CDR2 SASEGT. The CDR3 covers 16 residues. Between the trimmed V and J ends, which lost 8 bases and 0 bases, there was a span of 17 bases. Written as DNA, the CDR3 is TGTGCCAGCCAGCAAGGTGCAGGGAATAGCAATCAGCCCCAGCATTTT. Translating it yields CASQQGAGNSNQPQHF.

The V gene is TRBV7-2, the J gene TRBJ2-7; D is unclear. The germline V and J ends were trimmed by 2 bases and 2 bases, with 13 bases remaining between them. The CDR3 is 15 residues long. Germline V gene lookup returns CDR1 SGHTA and CDR2 FQGNSA. In nucleotides, the CDR3 is TGTGCCAGCAGCTTAACGTTGGACCCTACCTACGAGCAGTACTTC. The encoded protein is CASSLTLDPTYEQYF.

This clonotype was recorded a few times. The V gene is TRBV20-1, the J gene TRBJ2-4; D is ambiguous. The J call may be faulty, since TRBJ2-7 better matches the DNA end. Germline V gene data show CDR1 as DFQATT and CDR2 as SNEGSKA (reference sequence). This CDR3 is 13 amino acids long. The CDR3 nucleotides read TGCAGTGCTAGAGAGGGTAGTGGCTACGAGCAGTACTTC. Its protein product is CSAREGSGYEQYF.

This chain joins TRBV27 and TRBJ2-1; D not resolved. Germline loops: CDR1 MNHEY, CDR2 SMNVEV (reference sequence). V lost 6 bases, J lost 2 bases, and 11 bases lay in between. This CDR3 has 14 amino acids. This chain's CDR3 is CASSLTGTYNEQFF. For the CDR3, the DNA is TGTGCCAGCAGCCTCACCGGTACCTACAATGAGCAGTTCTTC.

The V and J genes are TRBV27 and TRBJ2-1, with 11 bases that match TRBD2. V dropped 1 base and J dropped 6; count of bases not matched to a gene: 11. This CDR3 has 18 amino acids. CDR1 is MNHEY and CDR2 is SMNVEV in the germline V gene (reference sequence). The CDR3 loop is CASSLWLAGGPGGNEQFF. CDR3 sequence (DNA): TGTGCCAGCAGTTTATGGCTAGCGGGAGGTCCGGGGGGCAATGAGCAGTTCTTC.

This clonotype was picked up a small number of times. The chain combines TRBV13 with TRBJ1-2; TRBD1 matches at 8 bases. J was trimmed by 4 bases and V by 3 bases; bases with no gene match: 7. The CDR3 length is 15 residues. Germline V lookup: CDR1 PRHDT, CDR2 FYEKMQ (reference sequence). CDR3 sequence reads: CASSLGTGFSYGYTF. DNA of the CDR3: TGTGCCAGCAGCTTGGGGACAGGATTTAGCTATGGCTACACCTTC.

This chain uses TRBV7-9 with TRBJ2-3, with D possibly TRBD2 on 5 matching bases. Deletions cut 5 bases from V and 6 bases from J, with 21 bases between. The germline V gene encodes CDR1 SEHNR and CDR2 FQNEAQ (reference sequence). This CDR3 contains 16 residues. The DNA of the CDR3 is TGTGCCAGCAGCCTCCAACTAGTCGGGATAAGTGATACGCAGTATTTT. Protein sequence: CASSLQLVGISDTQYF.

This clonotype showed up just a few times. The genes are TRBV20-1 and TRBJ1-2; the match to TRBD1 covers 9 bases. V was pared by 5 bases and J by 4 bases, with 2 bases of the junction left unmatched. The CDR3 totals 12 residues. CDR1 and CDR2 (germline): DFQATT, SNEGSKA (reference sequence). The CDR3 is CSAWGQGYGYTF. Here the CDR3 DNA reads TGCAGTGCTTGGGGACAGGGCTATGGCTACACCTTC.

The CDR3 sequence is CASSTRGKSYNEQFF. The CDR3 DNA is TGTGCCAGCAGTACTCGCGGGAAGTCCTACAATGAGCAGTTCTTC. This rearrangement joins TRBV25-1 to TRBJ2-1; TRBD2 might be the D (6 bases). The V and J ends lost 5 bases and 1 base respectively, with 12 bases between them. Germline CDR1 and CDR2: MGHDK and SYGVNS. This CDR3 is 15 amino acids long.

This chain uses TRBV29-1 with TRBJ2-5; possibly TRBD2 for D (5 bases). TRBJ2-7 explains the end of the DNA better; the J call may be wrong. The CDR3 is 11 amino acids. In germline, CDR1 is SQVTM, CDR2 ANQGSEA. The CDR3 DNA is TGCAGCGTTGAAAGAGGGAGCGAGCAGTACTTC. This gives the protein CSVERGSEQYF.

CDR3 coding DNA: TGTGCCAGCAGTTACGAAGCGGGGGGGCCTCGTATAGAGACCCAGTACTTC. The encoded protein is CASSYEAGGPRIETQYF. The V call is TRBV6-2 or TRBV6-3, the J call TRBJ2-5; 10 positions agree with TRBD2. CDR1 and CDR2 (germline): MNHEY, SVGEGT. V shed 2 bases and J 4 bases; nucleotides not matched to a gene: 10. The CDR3 length is 17 residues.

This CDR3 is CASSDSGAGNEQFF. The CDR3 coding sequence is TGTGCCAGCAGTGATTCCGGGGCGGGCAATGAGCAGTTCTTC. The V and J genes are TRBV2 and TRBJ2-1; D is tentatively TRBD1 or TRBD2 (5 bases each). Per the germline V gene, CDR1 is SNHLY and CDR2 is FYNNEI. The CDR3 consists of 14 residues. Deletions cut 3 bases from V and 6 bases from J, with 12 bases between.

The DNA of the CDR3 is TGCAGTGCTATAATGGATCGGCGTGGGAATGAGCAGTTCTTC. Protein product: CSAIMDRRGNEQFF. J is TRBJ2-1 and V is TRBV20-1; D call uncertain. Germline V CDR1 and CDR2: DFQATT, SNEGSKA (reference sequence). The CDR3 covers 14 residues. Trimming took 4 bases from V and 7 from J, leaving 17 bases between them.

The chain links TRBV4-1 to TRBJ2-3; 8 positions agree with TRBD2. V gave up 2 bases and J gave up 2 bases; unmatched junction bases: 9. This CDR3 has 17 residues. Germline assignment: CDR1 MGHRA and CDR2 YSYEKL. The CDR3 spells CASSQRGDGRVTDTQYF. DNA for the CDR3: TGCGCCAGCAGCCAAAGGGGGGACGGGAGGGTCACAGATACGCAGTATTTT.